What follows are 10 T cell receptor beta chains derived from one specimen sequenced in a study of T cell repertoires in cytomegalovirus infection. These TCRs' antigens remain unknown. TCRdb re-derived calls from the reads in MiXCR, one entry per CDR3 protein. The table lists approximately 910,000 distinct CDR3 sequences, 31% of them singletons. Source: cultured CD8+ T cells from PBMCs, taken from culture after CMV antigen stimulation. The receptors stem from a human donor in good health (CMV status not recorded). Some clones in this sample may be carry-over from other donors' samples.

A few counts support this clonotype. Here the CDR3 DNA reads TGTGCCACCCAAATGGGGGGCCCGGGGAATGAGCAGTTCTTC. Translated: CATQMGGPGNEQFF. This sequence joins TRBV6-1 and TRBJ2-1, with D perhaps TRBD1 or TRBD2 (6 bases each). Deletions cut 10 bases from V and 7 bases from J, with 20 bases between. CDR1 is MNHNS, CDR2 SASEGT, per germline. This CDR3 spans 14 amino acids.

V is TRBV6-2 or TRBV6-3 and J is TRBJ2-7; TRBD2 agrees at 10 bases. The CDR3 totals 18 residues. The germline V gene encodes CDR1 MNHEY and CDR2 SVGEGT. V was pared by 7 bases and J by 0 bases, with 15 bases of the junction left unmatched. CDR3 coding DNA: TGTGCCAGCACAAGGCCTAGCGGGGGTAAAGCCAGCTCCTACGAGCAGTACTTC. Translating gives CASTRPSGGKASSYEQYF.

The chain combines TRBV6-5 with TRBJ1-2; D may be TRBD1 (6 bases). Looked up from germline, CDR1 is MNHEY and CDR2 is SVGAGI. The CDR3 extends over 13 amino acids. V was trimmed by 10 bases and J by 6 bases, leaving 18 bases between them. This CDR3 is CATGTSQDHGYTF. The DNA for the CDR3 is TGTGCCACGGGGACATCTCAAGACCATGGCTACACCTTC.

The genes are TRBV10-3 and TRBJ1-1; D perhaps matches TRBD1 (6 bases). The CDR3 contains 15 residues. V lost 0 bases, J lost 4 bases, and 12 bases lay in between. In germline, CDR1 is ENHRY, CDR2 SYGVKD. CDR3 sequence (DNA): TGTGCCATCAGTGAGTCGAGAGGGGGTGGCACTGAAGCTTTCTTT. It translates to CAISESRGGGTEAFF.

In this sample, this clonotype turned up many times. The gene calls are TRBV6-1 and TRBJ1-2; TRBD1 matches 11 bases. Per the germline V gene, CDR1 is MNHNS and CDR2 is SASEGT. CDR3 length equals 14 residues. Germline trimming cut 7 bases from V and 4 bases from J; bases unmatched to any gene: 5. The chain's CDR3 is CASNRDRGSYGYTF. CDR3 in DNA: TGTGCCAGCAACCGGGACAGGGGGTCCTATGGCTACACCTTC.

The gene calls are TRBV5-5 and TRBJ1-1; 9 positions match TRBD1. This CDR3 has 16 amino acids. Germline V gene sequence: CDR1 SGHKS, CDR2 YYEKEE (reference sequence). Trimming removed 4 bases from V and 1 base from J; junction bases left unmatched: 8. For the CDR3, the DNA is TGTGCCAGCAGCCGCGACAGGGGGTGGGGGAACACTGAAGCTTTCTTT. It codes for CASSRDRGWGNTEAFF. Variable domain in full (rest from reference TRBV5-5 and TRBJ1-1): DAGVTQSPTHLIKTRGQQVTLRCSPISGHKSVSWYQQVLGQGPQFIFQYYEKEERGRGNFPDRFSARQFPNYSSELNVNALLLGDSALYLCASSRDRGWGNTEAFFGQGTRLTVV.

V usage is TRBV6-5 and J usage is TRBJ2-3; D may be TRBD1 (5 bases). Germline V gene sequence: CDR1 MNHEY, CDR2 SVGAGI. The CDR3 is 16 residues long. The V gene lost 0 bases and the J gene lost 2 bases, with 12 bases spanning the gap. CDR3 region: CASSYSGQIHTDTQYF. DNA of the CDR3: TGTGCCAGCAGTTACTCGGGGCAGATACACACAGATACGCAGTATTTT.

This chain joins TRBV13 and TRBJ2-7, with D possibly matching TRBD1 (6 bases). The CDR3 is made up of 15 amino acids. From germline, CDR1 is PRHDT and CDR2 FYEKMQ (reference sequence). Trimming stripped 6 bases from V and 4 bases from J, with 19 bases between. The CDR3 here is CASSLQGSARYEQYF. The CDR3 nucleotides read TGTGCCAGCAGTTTACAGGGCTCGGCACGGTACGAGCAGTACTTC.

This clonotype occurred many times. The genes are TRBV7-3 and TRBJ2-2; no clear D gene. Per germline, CDR1 SGHTA and CDR2 FQGTGA. The germline V and J ends were trimmed by 4 bases and 2 bases, with 5 bases remaining between them. The CDR3 covers 13 residues. CDR3 amino acids: CASSWRNTGELFF. CDR3 nucleotide sequence: TGTGCCAGCAGCTGGAGAAACACCGGGGAGCTGTTTTTT.

This clonotype was counted many times. The chain has TRBV7-2 and TRBJ1-5, with 9 bases that match TRBD1. The junction had 4 bases not matched to a gene; V was cut back by 1 base and J by 3 bases. The CDR3 is made up of 16 amino acids. Germline CDR1 is SGHTA and CDR2 is FQGNSA. The DNA of the CDR3 is TGTGCCAGCAGCTTAGGGACAGGGGCAATCAATCAGCCCCAGCATTTT. As protein: CASSLGTGAINQPQHF.